One sample yielded the 7 T cell receptor beta chains listed below, sequenced in a study of sequential checkpoint blockade in melanoma (dated by TCRdb to about 2019). The sample's treatment or condition label, decoded: randomized to nivolumab then ipilimumab (arm A) or the reverse (arm B). The library was built by means of the immunoSEQ multiplex PCR assay. Drawn from immuneACCESS, this table holds only the in-frame rearrangements with V and J called that TCRdb kept. Clones are partly lost; checked studies trace under half to an unresolved V gene and leave the rest unexplained. The sample records 4,200 or so clones, around 22% of which are singletons. The ten biggest clones cover roughly 15% of the sample. This material consisted of tumor tissue (inferred from file names), taken from a patient given nivolumab and ipilimumab in sequence. The source of these receptors is a human donor with melanoma.

There are a few counts of this clone. The V call is TRBV6-8, the J call TRBJ2-1, with 8 bases aligning to TRBD2. There are 14 residues in the CDR3. Per germline, CDR1 MNHGY and CDR2 SAAAGT. With V trimmed by 5 bases and J by 5 bases, 5 bases remained unmatched. For the CDR3, the DNA is TGTGCCAGCAGTAATAGCGGGGCCAACAATGAGCAGTTCTTC. It specifies CASSNSGANNEQFF.

This clone was counted between two and nine times. This chain uses TRBV11-3 with TRBJ2-3; D gene ambiguous. Germline V gene data show CDR1 as SGHNT and CDR2 as YENEEA. With 5 bases removed from V and 1 base from J, the gap between germline ends came to 13 bases. This CDR3 spans 15 amino acids. CDR3 in DNA: TGTGCCAGCAGCCCCTTCTGGCGTGGCACAGATACGCAGTATTTT. Its translation is CASSPFWRGTDTQYF.

This rearrangement joins TRBV15 to TRBJ1-5; no firm D call. The CDR3 sequence is 18 residues long. Trimming pared 1 base from V and 2 bases from J, leaving 18 bases between. CDR1 is LNHNV, CDR2 YYDKDF, per germline (reference sequence). The CDR3 DNA reads TGTGCCACCAGCAGAGTTACCGGGCCTGAGGGTGGCAATCAGCCCCAGCATTTT. Translated, it gives CATSRVTGPEGGNQPQHF.

This clone has only a few counts. The genes are TRBV6-8 and TRBJ2-3, with 7 bases fitting TRBD1. V shed 4 bases, J shed 3 bases, and the junction held 4 bases outside the gene matches. Germline CDR1 and CDR2: MNHGY and SAAAGT. The CDR3 is 14 residues long. CDR3 in amino acids: CASSSAGGTDTQYF. Here the CDR3 DNA reads TGTGCCAGCAGTTCGGCAGGGGGAACAGATACGCAGTATTTT.

The rearrangement uses TRBV29-1 and TRBJ2-7, with D tentatively TRBD1 or TRBD2 (5 bases each). Germline V gene data show CDR1 as SQVTM and CDR2 as ANQGSEA. The CDR3 spans 13 residues. Trimming left V 7 bases short and J 0 bases short, with 13 bases between. In nucleotides, the CDR3 is TGCAGCGCGGCACGGGGACCCTCCTACGAGCAGTACTTC. Encoded protein: CSAARGPSYEQYF.

This clone has only one observation. The chain couples TRBV29-1 to TRBJ2-1, with 7 bases lining up with TRBD1. The CDR3 length is 14 residues. Trimming took 3 bases from V and 7 from J; bases not matched to a gene: 9. From germline, CDR1 is SQVTM and CDR2 ANQGSEA. CDR3 sequence (DNA): TGCAGCGTTGAGGTCAGGGGGTTCCCAAATGAGCAGTTCTTC. This encodes CSVEVRGFPNEQFF.

The genes are TRBV6-8 and TRBJ1-5, with a weak D call TRBD1 (6 bases). The CDR3 has 14 amino acids. Deletions cut 5 bases from V and 2 bases from J, with 10 bases between. Germline CDR1 and CDR2: MNHGY and SAAAGT. The DNA for the CDR3 is TGTGCCAGCAGTCTCCACAGGGGCAATCAGCCCCAGCATTTT. Protein sequence: CASSLHRGNQPQHF.